This T cell receptor (beta chain) came from a study of blood T cell repertoires in COVID-19. The overall study: From the United States, Italy and Spain came samples of acute and convalescent COVID-19.

Study members were between roughly 18 and 100 years old and lived in 20 to 30 US regions. Within 2 weeks before study entry, exposed participants met a COVID-19 case. CDR1 and CDR2 (germline): MDHEN, SYDVKM. V lost 6 bases to trimming and J lost 0 bases; unmatched junction nucleotides: 11. This CDR3 contains 18 residues. TCRdb's copy holds only in-frame clones and misses some; the assay was immunoSEQ multiplex PCR. The table has approximately 200,000 clones, 86% seen once. The specimen was PBMCs or T cells enriched from blood (not recorded which). The rearrangement joins TRBV28 to TRBJ1-6, with TRBD1 matching over 7 bases. This clonotype was obtained from a woman aged 30 to 39 who had been exposed to COVID-19. CDR3 region: CASSHGPGQSSYNSPLHF. DNA for the CDR3: TGTGCCAGCAGCCATGGGCCGGGACAGAGCTCCTATAATTCACCCCTCCACTTT. Looking up the rest from reference TRBV28 and TRBJ1-6 gives the full variable domain: DVKVTQSSRYLVKRTGEKVFLECVQDMDHENMFWYRQDPGLGLRLIYFSYDVKMKEKGDIPEGYSVSREKKERFSLILESASTNQTSMYLCASSHGPGQSSYNSPLHFGNGTRLTVT.